These 13 T cell receptor beta chains share one sample of origin, sequenced in a study of blood T cell repertoires in COVID-19. Sequenced by immunoSEQ multiplex PCR; TCRdb stores in-frame clones only, minus some. The top ten hold approximately 8% of the sample, which has tens of thousands of clones, 91% seen once. The material sequenced was peripheral blood. Receptors originate from a human donor in a cohort sampled during active COVID-19.

This chain joins TRBV2 and TRBJ2-7; 7 bases agree with TRBD1. This CDR3 is 14 amino acids long. Germline V CDR1 and CDR2: SNHLY, FYNNEI. V shed 4 bases and J 2 bases; nucleotides not matched to a gene: 5. CDR3 coding DNA: TGTGCCAGCAGTGGGGGACAGCCGACCTACGAGCAGTACTTC. The encoded protein is CASSGGQPTYEQYF.

The chain links TRBV7-2 to TRBJ1-1; the match to TRBD1 covers 7 bases. V lost 6 bases, J lost 5 bases, and 9 bases stayed unmatched. Germline V CDR1 and CDR2: SGHTA, FQGNSA. This CDR3 spans 14 amino acids. The CDR3 protein is CASRSTGVRTEAFF. CDR3 DNA sequence: TGTGCCAGCAGATCAACAGGGGTTCGTACTGAAGCTTTCTTT. Full variable domain (remainder filled in from reference TRBV7-2 and TRBJ1-1): GAGVSQSPSNKVTEKGKDVELRCDPISGHTALYWYRQSLGQGLEFLIYFQGNSAPDKSGLPSDRFSAERTGGSVSTLTIQRTQQEDSAVYLCASRSTGVRTEAFFGQGTRLTVV.

The V gene is TRBV9, the J gene TRBJ2-7, with D uncertain. CDR3 length: 12 residues. Germline CDR1 reads SGDLS; CDR2 reads YYNGEE. V was clipped by 3 bases and J by 0 bases, with 4 bases between them. CDR3 bases: TGTGCCAGCAGCGCAAACTCCTACGAGCAGTACTTC. This translates into CASSANSYEQYF.

J is TRBJ1-6 and V is TRBV7-2, with a weak D call TRBD1 (6 bases). This CDR3 comprises 15 residues. V was cut by 2 bases and J by 6 bases, with 11 bases left in between. The germline V gene encodes CDR1 SGHTA and CDR2 FQGNSA. The CDR3 coding sequence is TGTGCCAGCAGCTTAAGCGGACAGATTAATTCACCCCTCCACTTT. Translation: CASSLSGQINSPLHF.

The chain uses TRBV18 and TRBJ1-1; no clear D. The V and J ends lost 2 bases and 9 bases respectively, with 13 bases between them. The CDR3 has 13 amino acids. Per the germline V gene, CDR1 is KGHSH and CDR2 is LQKENI. The CDR3 spells CASSPSLDKKAFF. For the CDR3, the DNA is TGTGCCAGCTCACCAAGTTTAGATAAAAAAGCTTTCTTT.

The chain couples TRBV11-2 to TRBJ2-7, with TRBD2 identical over 8 bases. Looked up from germline, CDR1 is SGHAT and CDR2 is FQNNGV. The CDR3 loop spans 16 amino acids. V shed 3 bases, J shed 0 bases, and the junction held 7 bases outside the gene matches. The CDR3, as DNA: TGTGCCAGCAGCTTCGCCTCGGGGGGGAGCTCCTACGAGCAGTACTTC. It is translated as CASSFASGGSSYEQYF.

This clone was observed a single time. This chain links TRBV30 with TRBJ2-7; TRBD2 matches 8 bases. CDR3 size: 15 residues. Germline CDR1 and CDR2: GTSNPN and SVGIG (reference sequence). V gave up 2 bases and J gave up 4 bases; unmatched junction bases: 10. The CDR3 bases are TGTGCCTGGAGTTTGGGTGGCGGGGGGTATTACGAGCAGTACTTC. Translating gives CAWSLGGGGYYEQYF. Variable domain in full (rest from reference TRBV30 and TRBJ2-7): SQTIHQWPATLVQPVGSPLSLECTVEGTSNPNLYWYRQAAGRGLQLLFYSVGIGQISSEVPQNLSASRPQDRQFILSSKKLLLSDSGFYLCAWSLGGGGYYEQYFGPGTRLTVT.

V gene TRBV5-6 combines with J gene TRBJ2-7, with D possibly matching TRBD1 (5 bases). The CDR3 totals 15 residues. The germline V and J ends were trimmed by 7 bases and 0 bases, with 17 bases remaining between them. Germline CDR1 reads SGHDT; CDR2 reads YYEEEE. The CDR3 spells CASCTKTAPSYEQYF. The DNA of the CDR3 is TGTGCCAGCTGTACCAAGACAGCCCCCTCCTACGAGCAGTACTTC.

CDR3 sequence: CASSGPDRTYEQYF. The DNA for the CDR3 is TGTGCCAGCAGTGGCCCCGACAGAACCTACGAGCAGTACTTC. The rearrangement links TRBV27 to TRBJ2-7; D might be TRBD1 (5 bases). This CDR3 region has 14 residues. Germline V gene lookup returns CDR1 MNHEY and CDR2 SMNVEV (reference sequence). V was clipped by 5 bases and J by 2 bases, with 13 bases between them.

The chain combines TRBV7-3 with TRBJ1-1, with D perhaps TRBD1 (5 bases). V lost 1 base, J lost 4 bases, and 13 bases lay in between. This CDR3 has 15 residues. The germline V gene has CDR1 SGHTA and CDR2 FQGTGA. The CDR3 region is CASSLKGGVVTEAFF. In DNA form, the CDR3 reads TGTGCCAGCAGCTTAAAAGGAGGGGTGGTCACTGAAGCTTTCTTT.

The J gene is TRBJ1-4, the V gene TRBV27; D is perhaps TRBD1 (5 bases). Germline lookup yields CDR1 MNHEY and CDR2 SMNVEV (reference sequence). This CDR3 is 15 amino acids long. Trimming took 1 base from V and 5 from J, leaving 11 bases between them. CDR3 DNA: TGTGCCAGCAGTTTATTCCACGGGGGGAATGAAAAACTGTTTTTT. Encoded protein: CASSLFHGGNEKLFF.

The chain couples TRBV11-2 to TRBJ2-1, with 7 bases matching TRBD1. In germline, CDR1 is SGHAT, CDR2 FQNNGV. V lost 3 bases and J lost 0; bases outside the gene matches: 5. This CDR3 region has 16 residues. The CDR3 sequence is CASSFPQGPSYNEQFF. CDR3 coding DNA: TGTGCCAGCAGCTTTCCACAGGGGCCCTCCTACAATGAGCAGTTCTTC.

The genes are TRBV10-3 and TRBJ1-2; D remains unclear. V was pared by 6 bases and J by 8 bases, with 22 bases between. The CDR3 has 15 residues. From germline, CDR1 is ENHRY and CDR2 SYGVKD. CDR3 nucleotides: TGTGCCATCAGCGCATCGGCGGAGGGTGCAGTGGGCTACACCTTC. It codes for CAISASAEGAVGYTF.